This TCR beta chain stems from a study of cytomegalovirus exposure and HLA in healthy donors. Overall study results and limits: According to the study, 180 or so TCR beta chains were cytomegalovirus-associated.

The CDR3 has 14 residues. V lost 6 bases and J 3 bases, leaving 15 bases between the germline ends. The V gene's germline CDR1 is LNHDA and CDR2 SQIVND (reference sequence). This PCR relied on a set of 60 Vbeta primers and 13 Jbeta primers. Measured with immunoSEQ multiplex PCR; TCRdb has only the in-frame clones, and not every one. The sample carries roughly 200,000 clones, about 9% recorded once. This clone came up a few times. Its target is unknown. Sequencing was carried out using PBMCs. V gene TRBV19 combines with J gene TRBJ2-7; no clear D. This clonotype was sampled from a woman aged 25 to 45 in good health and CMV-seropositive. The chain's CDR3 is CASSPGVGHYEQYF. In DNA form, the CDR3 reads TGTGCCAGTAGCCCGGGTGTTGGCCACTACGAGCAGTACTTC. Together with reference TRBV19 and TRBJ2-7, the CDR3 gives the full variable domain: DGGITQSPKYLFRKEGQNVTLSCEQNLNHDAMYWYRQDPGQGLRLIYYSQIVNDFQKGDIAEGYSVSREKKESFPLTVTSAQKNPTAFYLCASSPGVGHYEQYFGPGTRLTVT.